These 23 T cell receptor beta chains were all obtained from the same sample, sequenced in a study of early T cells in non-severe SARS-CoV-2 infection. TCRdb reprocessed the 5' RACE reads via MiXCR and lists one record per CDR3 protein. The sample has tens of thousands of distinct CDR3 sequences; under 7% are singletons. Material for sequencing was whole blood. These receptors were collected from an adult who was a healthcare worker with PCR-confirmed SARS-CoV-2 infection or an uninfected control (not recorded which).

There are a few counts of this clonotype. This chain connects TRBV18 to TRBJ1-2, with TRBD1 as a possible D gene (5 bases). The CDR3 runs 14 residues. Germline-derived CDR1 and CDR2 are KGHSH and LQKENI. With 0 bases removed from V and 7 bases from J, the gap between germline ends came to 12 bases. The CDR3 bases are TGTGCCAGCTCACCACCCATACGACAGTCTGGCTACACCTTC. Encoded protein: CASSPPIRQSGYTF.

The V call is TRBV10-3, the J call TRBJ1-4; 7 bases map to TRBD1. The CDR3 has 19 amino acids. After removal of 10 bases from V and 5 bases from J, the junction contained 25 bases not matched to a gene. Germline V gene sequence: CDR1 ENHRY, CDR2 SYGVKD. CDR3 DNA: TGTGCCACGAAAAGAAGCCCCGGGACAGCGTATTCTTCGAATGAAAAACTGTTTTTT. This translates into CATKRSPGTAYSSNEKLFF.

This clonotype showed up many times. The chain recombines TRBV24-1 with TRBJ1-2, with no clear D. This CDR3 contains 14 residues. The germline V gene has CDR1 KGHDR and CDR2 SFDVKD. V gave up 1 base and J gave up 2 bases, with 7 bases separating them. This CDR3 reads CATSDFPLNYGYTF. CDR3 nucleotide sequence: TGTGCCACCAGTGATTTCCCCCTGAACTATGGCTACACCTTC.

This clonotype was recorded many times. This chain joins TRBV7-9 and TRBJ2-5; D is undetermined. Germline values: CDR1 SEHNR, CDR2 FQNEAQ (reference sequence). The V end lost 5 bases, the J end lost 2 bases, and 6 bases lay between the germline ends. There are 12 residues in the CDR3. This chain's CDR3 is CASSTKQETQYF. The CDR3 DNA is TGTGCCAGCAGCACCAAACAAGAGACCCAGTACTTC.

This clonotype occurred a few times. The genes are TRBV5-1 and TRBJ1-1; D gene uncertain. The CDR3 runs 15 residues. The germline gives CDR1 SGHRS, CDR2 YFSETQ. V dropped 4 bases and J dropped 3 bases, with 16 bases sitting between them. This chain's CDR3 is CASSLTPGRDTEAFF. CDR3 DNA: TGCGCCAGCAGCCTCACCCCAGGTAGGGACACTGAAGCTTTCTTT.

This clonotype was picked up many times. The V and J genes are TRBV30 and TRBJ2-7, with 9 nucleotides matching TRBD1. The CDR3 length is 11 residues. J gave up 6 bases and V 7 bases, and 4 bases lay outside the gene matches. Germline values: CDR1 GTSNPN, CDR2 SVGIG (reference sequence). The CDR3 coding sequence is TGTGCCTCCGACAGGGGGATCGAGCAGTACTTC. Protein: CASDRGIEQYF.

This clonotype came up a few times. The CDR3 coding sequence is TGTGCCAGCAGCGTAGGGCGGTGGCAGGATTCTTCTGAAGCTTTCTTT. It codes for CASSVGRWQDSSEAFF. The chain employs TRBV9 and TRBJ1-1; the D is unclear. CDR3 length equals 16 residues. The germline gives CDR1 SGDLS, CDR2 YYNGEE. The germline V and J ends were trimmed by 0 bases and 6 bases, with 18 bases remaining between them. The full variable domain, with the rest looked up from reference TRBV9 and TRBJ1-1, is DSGVTQTPKHLITATGQRVTLRCSPRSGDLSVYWYQQSLDQGLQFLIQYYNGEERAKGNILERFSAQQFPDLHSELNLSSLELGDSALYFCASSVGRWQDSSEAFFGQGTRLTVV.

This clonotype was seen only a few times. The chain couples TRBV6-6 to TRBJ2-7; D may be TRBD1 (5 bases). Germline CDR1 reads MNHNY; CDR2 reads SVGAGI (reference sequence). V gave up 5 bases and J gave up 1 base, with 12 bases separating them. There are 14 residues in the CDR3. CDR3 sequence: CASSRDRGSYEQYF. The CDR3 DNA reads TGTGCCAGCAGTCGCGACAGAGGTTCCTACGAGCAGTACTTC.

This clonotype was detected ten times or more. The V and J genes are TRBV6-1 and TRBJ1-2, with D unresolved. V lost 8 bases and J 6 bases, leaving 16 bases between the germline ends. The germline CDR1 and CDR2 sequences are MNHNS and SASEGT. The CDR3 contains 13 residues. The CDR3 bases are TGTGCCAGCGGAGTACAAGGAGTACATGGCTACACCTTC. This gives the protein CASGVQGVHGYTF.

At least ten counts were recorded for this clonotype. An end of the junction does not agree with germline; a read error may underlie this. This chain connects TRBV7-7 to TRBJ2-3, with D perhaps TRBD2 (5 bases). This CDR3 spans 13 amino acids. Per the germline V gene, CDR1 is SSHAT and CDR2 is FNYEAQ (reference sequence). CDR3 region: CASSGNYEDTQYF. The DNA for the CDR3 is TGTGCTAGCAGCGGCAACTATGAAGATACGCAGTATTTT.

This clonotype has more than one count but fewer than ten. The gene calls are TRBV9 and TRBJ2-5, with TRBD1 identical over 7 bases. CDR1 is SGDLS and CDR2 is YYNGEE in the germline V gene. The CDR3 runs 15 residues. Trimming removed 6 bases from V and 1 base from J; junction bases left unmatched: 9. CDR3 DNA sequence: TGTGCCAGCACTAAGGGGGCCCTGACCCAAGAGACCCAGTACTTC. Protein product: CASTKGALTQETQYF.

This clonotype has only a few counts. The rearrangement uses TRBV10-3 and TRBJ1-2, with D unresolved. V shed 8 bases and J shed 2 bases, with 9 bases lying between them. The CDR3 has 12 residues. CDR1 ENHRY and CDR2 SYGVKD come from the germline V gene. CDR3 loop: CAISGPNYGYTF. CDR3 sequence (DNA): TGTGCCATCTCTGGTCCCAACTATGGCTACACCTTC.

The chain has TRBV9 and TRBJ2-1; D gene ambiguous. The V end lost 3 bases, the J end lost 4 bases, and 11 bases lay between the germline ends. Germline CDR1 and CDR2: SGDLS and YYNGEE. CDR3 length equals 14 residues. The CDR3 region is CASSALNAYNEQFF. The CDR3 nucleotides read TGTGCCAGCAGCGCACTCAACGCGTACAATGAGCAGTTCTTC.

This clonotype was detected many times. The J gene is TRBJ2-1, the V gene TRBV28; 7 bases are shared with TRBD1. This CDR3 is 14 amino acids long. Trimming at V came to 7 bases and at J to 2 bases, leaving 5 bases not matched to a gene. From germline, CDR1 is MDHEN and CDR2 SYDVKM. For the CDR3, the DNA is TGTGCCAGCACTCCGGGACAGACCTACAATGAGCAGTTCTTC. It yields the protein CASTPGQTYNEQFF.

The genes are TRBV7-2 and TRBJ1-2; D is undetermined. V was shortened by 1 base and J by 3 bases, with 6 bases between the two germline ends. CDR3 length: 13 residues. Germline V gene data show CDR1 as SGHTA and CDR2 as FQGNSA. CDR3 sequence reads: CASSLDTDYGYTF. The DNA for the CDR3 is TGTGCCAGCAGCTTAGACACAGACTATGGCTACACCTTC.

Many counts were recorded for this clonotype. The V call is TRBV18, the J call TRBJ1-1, with D unclear. Trimming removed 0 bases from V and 7 bases from J, with 6 bases in between. Germline CDR1 KGHSH, CDR2 LQKENI. This CDR3 comprises 12 residues. Written as DNA, the CDR3 is TGTGCCAGCTCACCACCGAAGGGTGAAGCTTTCTTT. As protein: CASSPPKGEAFF.

At least ten counts were recorded for this clonotype. This chain joins TRBV7-3 and TRBJ2-1; TRBD2 agrees at 10 bases. The CDR3 is 16 residues long. Germline CDR1 and CDR2: SGHTA and FQGTGA. The junction had 6 bases not matched to a gene; V was cut back by 0 bases and J by 7 bases. CDR3 DNA sequence: TGTGCCAGCAGCTTAACCCTAGCGGGGGCCGGAAATGAGCAGTTCTTC. Protein product: CASSLTLAGAGNEQFF. Based on the CDR3 plus reference TRBV7-3 and TRBJ2-1, the full variable domain is GAGVSQTPSNKVTEKGKYVELRCDPISGHTALYWYRQSLGQGPEFLIYFQGTGAADDSGLPNDRFFAVRPEGSVSTLKIQRTERGDSAVYLCASSLTLAGAGNEQFFGPGTRLTVL.

This chain links TRBV12-3 or TRBV12-4 with TRBJ2-7; D gene ambiguous. There are 14 residues in the CDR3. Trimming stripped 5 bases from V and 0 bases from J, with 11 bases between. This CDR3 reads CASSPLLSSYEQYF. DNA for the CDR3: TGTGCCAGCAGTCCCCTTCTGAGCTCCTACGAGCAGTACTTC.

This clonotype was picked up many times. The chain combines TRBV3-1 with TRBJ2-3, with 8 bases aligning to TRBD2. V lost 0 bases to trimming and J lost 6 bases; unmatched junction nucleotides: 11. The germline CDR1 and CDR2 sequences are LGHDT and YNNKEL (reference sequence). The length of the CDR3 is 17 residues. CDR3 nucleotides: TGTGCCAGCAGCCAAGATTCGAGACGGGGGGGCGACGATACGCAGTATTTT. As protein: CASSQDSRRGGDDTQYF.

This clonotype came up many times. CDR3 sequence reads: CSASNSRETQYF. In nucleotides, the CDR3 is TGCAGTGCTAGTAATTCCCGAGAGACCCAGTACTTC. The gene calls are TRBV20-1 and TRBJ2-5; D is unresolved. The CDR3 is made up of 12 amino acids. Germline values: CDR1 DFQATT, CDR2 SNEGSKA (reference sequence). Deletions cut 3 bases from V and 4 bases from J, with 9 bases between.

In this sample, this clonotype turned up a few times. The chain recombines TRBV4-2 with TRBJ2-6, with 11 positions matching TRBD1. CDR1 is LGHNA and CDR2 is YNFKEQ in the germline V gene. Unmatched junction bases numbered 14, after V lost 5 bases and J lost 2 bases. This CDR3 has 20 amino acids. The CDR3 loop is CASSTRPGTGGRPGANVLTF. The CDR3 region has the DNA TGTGCCAGCAGCACCCGCCCGGGGACAGGGGGTAGGCCTGGGGCCAACGTCCTGACTTTC.

This clonotype was picked up many times. The chain uses TRBV19 and TRBJ2-1, with TRBD2 identical over 7 bases. CDR1 is LNHDA and CDR2 is SQIVND in the germline V gene (reference sequence). V was clipped by 10 bases and J by 8 bases; unmatched bases: 26. This CDR3 region has 18 residues. Written as DNA, the CDR3 is TGTGCCACCCAAGAGGTTCGCGGGAGTGGGGCTCTCGGCCATGAGCAGTTCTTC. It translates to CATQEVRGSGALGHEQFF. Variable domain in full (rest from reference TRBV19 and TRBJ2-1): DGGITQSPKYLFRKEGQNVTLSCEQNLNHDAMYWYRQDPGQGLRLIYYSQIVNDFQKGDIAEGYSVSREKKESFPLTVTSAQKNPTAFYLCATQEVRGSGALGHEQFFGPGTRLTVL.

The sample holds many counts of this clonotype. The gene calls are TRBV4-3 and TRBJ2-1; 8 positions match TRBD1. V shed 1 base, J shed 8 bases, and the junction held 1 base outside the gene matches. Germline lookup yields CDR1 LGHNA and CDR2 YSLEER. The CDR3 totals 13 residues. CDR3 bases: TGCGCCAGCAGCCAAGCACAGGGGGATGAGCAGTTCTTC. Its translation: CASSQAQGDEQFF.